This TCR beta chain originates from a study of T-cell reconstitution after alpha-beta-depleted transplantation in children. Per the germline V gene, CDR1 is SGHRS and CDR2 is YFSETQ. The CDR3 spans 15 residues. Trimming took 4 bases from V and 4 from J; bases not matched to a gene: 8. This sample's TCRbeta library carried unique molecular identifier barcodes. TCRdb reanalysed the PCR reads using MiXCR and keeps one entry per CDR3 protein. The sample includes around 530,000 distinct CDR3 sequences, around a third of them seen just once. In this sample, this clonotype turned up a few times. This TCR was recovered from a human donor who donated a stem cell graft to a child with aplastic anemia. This chain uses TRBV5-1 with TRBJ2-1, with 7 positions matching TRBD1. Sequenced here: PBMCs from the stem cell graft donor, sampled from the stem cell graft. The CDR3 reads CASSLVGTAYNEQFF. CDR3 sequence (DNA): TGCGCCAGCAGCCTAGTTGGGACAGCTTACAATGAGCAGTTCTTC.